This T cell receptor (beta chain) emerged from a study of T cells of healthy individuals. The germline V gene has CDR1 MDHEN and CDR2 SYDVKM. V lost 8 bases to trimming and J lost 0 bases, with 12 bases between them. The CDR3 spans 14 residues. TCRdb re-called the 5' RACE reads through MiXCR, storing one row per CDR3 protein. This sample has more than 85,000 distinct CDR3 sequences; approximately 16% occur once, and the top ten carry 6% to 8%. The chain combines TRBV28 with TRBJ2-3; D might be TRBD2 (5 bases). This TCR was sampled from a human donor in good health. CDR3 protein: CASYTTSSTDTQYF. The DNA of the CDR3 is TGTGCCAGCTATACTACTAGTAGCACAGATACGCAGTATTTT.